A single sample gave rise to the 15 T cell receptor beta chains below, sequenced in a study of Graves' ophthalmopathy and Graves' hyperthyroidism (dated by TCRdb to 2016 to 2019). This sample was sequenced with an Illumina HiSeq 2000. For repertoire sequencing, TCR beta CDR3 regions were amplified from RNA transcripts. The first round was an RT-PCR using HTBI primers with the Qiagen OneStep RT-PCR kit, and this first round was followed by a second-round multiplex PCR, then size selection and purification. TCRdb itself trimmed the public reads at Q25 with fastp, ran MiXCR and retained productive beta chains. Identical CDR3 proteins give one entry, which carries the most common genes and DNA. For this sample the table gives about 230,000 distinct CDR3 sequences, of which about 47% were detected only once. The ten largest clones capture roughly half of the sample. The sequenced sample was peripheral blood. The receptors originated from an adult man with Graves' ophthalmopathy.

There are a few counts of this clonotype. The genes are TRBV9 and TRBJ1-1; no clear D gene. Germline V gene lookup returns CDR1 SGDLS and CDR2 YYNGEE. This CDR3 has 13 amino acids. V lost 0 bases and J lost 6, with 9 bases in between. The DNA of the CDR3 is TGTGCCAGCAGCGTAGATCAAGGATCTGAAGCTTTCTTT. Translating gives CASSVDQGSEAFF.

V and J are TRBV9 and TRBJ1-1, with a weak D call TRBD1 (5 bases). V was trimmed by 6 bases and J by 4 bases, leaving 16 bases between them. The germline gives CDR1 SGDLS, CDR2 YYNGEE. The CDR3 length is 14 residues. CDR3: CASITQGGATEAFF. In DNA, the CDR3 is TGTGCCAGCATTACCCAGGGAGGGGCCACTGAAGCTTTCTTT.

This clonotype was counted between two and nine times. The gene calls are TRBV7-9 and TRBJ1-6; the D gene is possibly TRBD1 (5 bases). CDR3 length: 16 residues. The V gene's germline CDR1 is SEHNR and CDR2 FQNEAQ (reference sequence). V lost 4 bases and J 9 bases, leaving 19 bases between the germline ends. The CDR3 loop reads CASSSPVSGGGSPLHF. CDR3 coding DNA: TGTGCCAGCAGCTCGCCCGTCTCTGGGGGAGGTTCACCCCTCCACTTT.

The chain joins TRBV5-8 to TRBJ2-7; D not resolved. V gave up 3 bases and J gave up 2 bases, with 9 bases separating them. CDR1 is SGHTS, CDR2 YDEGEE, per germline. There are 13 residues in the CDR3. The CDR3 sequence is CASSYGPTYEQYF. The CDR3 DNA is TGTGCCAGCAGCTACGGGCCGACCTACGAGCAGTACTTC. The full variable domain, in which reference TRBV5-8 and TRBJ2-7 provide the parts outside the CDR3, is EAGVTQSPTHLIKTRGQQATLRCSPISGHTSVYWYQQALGLGLQFLLWYDEGEERNRGNFPPRFSGRQFPNYSSELNVNALELEDSALYLCASSYGPTYEQYFGPGTRLTVT.

The J gene is TRBJ2-5, the V gene TRBV19, with 13 nucleotides matching TRBD2. Germline V lookup: CDR1 LNHDA, CDR2 SQIVND (reference sequence). The CDR3 sequence is 16 residues long. With V trimmed by 6 bases and J by 5 bases, 9 bases remained unmatched. The CDR3 DNA sequence: TGTGCCAGTAGCGATACTAGCGGGAGGGCCAGGGAGACCCAGTACTTC. Protein product: CASSDTSGRARETQYF.

The chain is built from TRBV5-6 and TRBJ2-7; 7 bases map to TRBD2. Per germline, CDR1 SGHDT and CDR2 YYEEEE. The CDR3 spans 15 residues. The V segment lost 3 bases and the J segment 4 bases; nucleotides outside the gene matches: 10. The DNA for the CDR3 is TGTGCCAGCAGCTCCAGGGCTAGCGGAAATTACGAGCAGTACTTC. As protein: CASSSRASGNYEQYF.

The chain links TRBV7-8 to TRBJ2-5, with 9 bases fitting TRBD1. The germline CDR1 and CDR2 sequences are SGHVS and FQNEAQ. CDR3 size: 15 residues. Trimming removed 4 bases from V and 1 base from J; junction bases left unmatched: 4. The CDR3, as DNA: TGTGCCAGCAGCTCCCCGACAGGGGGCCAAGAGACCCAGTACTTC. Translated, it gives CASSSPTGGQETQYF. The entire variable domain, with the rest obtained from reference TRBV7-8 and TRBJ2-5, is as follows: GAGVSQSPRYKVAKRGQDVALRCDPISGHVSLFWYQQALGQGPEFLTYFQNEAQLDKSGLPSDRFFAERPEGSVSTLKIQRTQQEDSAVYLCASSSPTGGQETQYFGPGTRLLVL.

This clonotype appeared a few times. The chain employs TRBV7-3 and TRBJ2-7; maybe TRBD2 (5 bases). In germline, CDR1 is SGHTA, CDR2 FQGTGA. There are 13 residues in the CDR3. V lost 7 bases to trimming and J lost 4 bases, with 14 bases between them. The CDR3 sequence is CASTSAVAYEQYF. CDR3 coding DNA: TGTGCCAGCACCTCAGCGGTAGCGTACGAGCAGTACTTC.

As to this clonotype: Compared with germline, one end of the junction differs, possibly owing to a read error. This sequence joins TRBV7-8 and TRBJ2-5; tentatively, D is TRBD1 (5 bases). Germline V gene sequence: CDR1 SGHVS, CDR2 FQNEAQ. The CDR3 spans 14 residues. CDR3 in DNA: TGCGCCAGCAGCGCCCGGCCAGGGAAAGAGACCCAGTACTTC. It yields the protein CASSARPGKETQYF. The entire variable domain, with the rest obtained from reference TRBV7-8 and TRBJ2-5, is as follows: GAGVSQSPRYKVAKRGQDVALRCDPISGHVSLFWYQQALGQGPEFLTYFQNEAQLDKSGLPSDRFFAERPEGSVSTLKIQRTQQEDSAVYLCASSARPGKETQYFGPGTRLLVL.

This clonotype has just a few counts. The chain carries TRBV3-1 and TRBJ2-2; no firm D call. Germline V lookup: CDR1 LGHDT, CDR2 YNNKEL (reference sequence). The CDR3 loop spans 13 amino acids. Trimming took off 1 base at V and 6 bases at J, with 6 bases between the two ends. CDR3 coding DNA: TGTGCCAGCAGCCAAGCTGGATCCGGGGAGCTGTTTTTT. It encodes CASSQAGSGELFF.

This clonotype was counted between two and nine times. The gene calls are TRBV4-1 and TRBJ2-7; the match to TRBD1 covers 12 bases. Trimming removed 0 bases from V and 5 bases from J; junction bases left unmatched: 8. In germline, CDR1 is MGHRA, CDR2 YSYEKL. This CDR3 region has 17 residues. The CDR3 nucleotides read TGCGCCAGCAGCCAAGATCGGTTGGGACAGGGGGCGGACGAGCAGTACTTC. It specifies CASSQDRLGQGADEQYF.

For the CDR3, the DNA is TGTGCCAGCAGCTCCACGGCCGTTAGCAATCAGCCCCAGCATTTT. Its protein product is CASSSTAVSNQPQHF. The rearrangement joins TRBV28 to TRBJ1-5; no definite D call. The ends were cut back, 6 bases at V and 0 bases at J, with 12 bases in the middle. This CDR3 is built from 15 residues. Germline V lookup: CDR1 MDHEN, CDR2 SYDVKM.

As to this clonotype: This may come from a read error, since a much larger clone is one base off. The V and J genes are TRBV5-1 and TRBJ2-5; 10 bases align to TRBD2. The germline CDR1 and CDR2 sequences are SGHRS and YFSETQ. CDR3 size: 15 residues. CDR3 nucleotide sequence: TGCGCCAGCAGTCTAGCGGGGGCCAACCAAGGGACCCAGTACTTC. It specifies CASSLAGANQGTQYF.

The chain joins TRBV5-6 to TRBJ2-5, with 9 positions matching TRBD1. V shed 3 bases and J 4 bases; nucleotides not matched to a gene: 7. CDR1 is SGHDT, CDR2 YYEEEE, per germline. The CDR3 loop spans 15 amino acids. CDR3 region: CASSSRDRVRETQYF. Written as DNA, the CDR3 is TGTGCCAGCAGCTCCCGGGACAGGGTGCGAGAGACCCAGTACTTC.

This clonotype was seen more than once but under ten times. The chain joins TRBV4-1 to TRBJ1-2; D may be TRBD1 (5 bases). V dropped 3 bases and J dropped 3 bases, with 11 bases sitting between them. Germline V gene sequence: CDR1 MGHRA, CDR2 YSYEKL. The CDR3 contains 14 residues. CDR3 residues: CASSQSTGYYGYTF. In DNA form, the CDR3 reads TGCGCCAGCAGCCAGAGTACAGGCTACTATGGCTACACCTTC.